This TCR beta chain was recorded in a study of blood T cell repertoires in COVID-19 (dated by TCRdb to about 2020). Regarding the research as a whole: Samples covering the acute and convalescent phases of COVID-19 were provided by collaborators in the United States, Italy and Spain. The samples were drawn from the first 160 participants of the ongoing ImmuneRACE study and from 1,254 subjects provided by 6 global collaborators. Sample metadata almost always included a de-identified subject ID, COVID-19 status, age in years and sex. The repertoires were made available in a free public database intended to serve as a resource for research on the immune response to SARS-CoV-2. Subjects who had been exposed to COVID-19, were actively infected with it, or had recovered from it provided the deeply sampled blood TCRbeta repertoires that made up the dataset. The prospective study material was composed of cDNA or gDNA derived from T cells, B-cell-depleted T cells, or PBMCs. HLA class I and class II types, where available, came from metadata supplied by the sample provider rather than from assay-based typing. Study-wide findings and limitations: How much clinical and demographic metadata was included differed by source and by participant, and the metadata was provided uncurated.

Each collaborating institution followed its own protocols to collect whole blood in K2EDTA tubes. For TCRbeta analysis, collaborator samples were shipped as frozen whole blood, as isolated PBMCs, or as DNA extracted from either sample type. With respect to this clone: Its antigen is not yet known. The input lacks base qualities; no much larger clone sits a single base away.

The germline V gene specifies SNHLY as CDR1 and FYNNEI as CDR2. The CDR3 has 14 amino acids, counting the end cysteine and phenylalanine. The kept DNA is CDR3 alone, 42 bases in frame from the first base. Deletion took 2 bases off V and 4 bases off J, with a span of 11 bases between the germline ends. TCRbeta CDR3 regions were amplified from genomic DNA by means of the immunoSEQ Assay, a bias-controlled multiplex PCR. The paper's processing steps were these. The number of nucleated cells in each sample was estimated by amplification of reference gene primers within the assay. To quantify the absolute abundance of each unique TCRbeta CDR3 rearrangement, sequence reads were collapsed and filtered. Productive Simpson clonality was computed per sample as the square root of Simpson's diversity index over productive rearrangements. This immuneACCESS table, as held by TCRdb, lists in-frame sequences with V and J called but not all clones. Of the missing ones, under half trace to an unresolved V gene in checked studies; the others have no known cause. V, J and clone size are taken as reported in that table, and D and trimming were inferred from the DNA itself. In this sample the table shows over 55,000 clones, around 83% of which occur a single time. 5.3% of the sample belongs to the ten largest clones.

The clonotype was recovered from a man between 45 and 60 years old with active COVID-19. Source material: peripheral blood. The V and J genes are TRBV2 and TRBJ1-2; D gene: possibly TRBD1, on 5 matching bases. The CDR3 sequence is CASSENRGSYGYTF. The nucleotides read TGTGCCAGCAGTGAAAACCGGGGGTCCTATGGCTACACCTTC.